This TCR beta chain was profiled in a study of T cell repertoires in cytomegalovirus infection. This clonotype has only a few counts. Its matching antigen is unknown. Study-level results: HLA-C-restricted TCR beta clonotypes specific for CMV led the ex vivo response.

Deletions cut 4 bases from V and 0 bases from J, with 13 bases between. The CDR3 runs 16 residues. CDR1 is MDHEN, CDR2 SYDVKM, per germline. Via MiXCR, TCRdb re-called the reads, giving one row per CDR3 protein. The data contain approximately 250,000 distinct CDR3 sequences, over 20% of them singletons. Sequenced input: CD8+ T cells from PBMCs. The rearrangement uses TRBV28 and TRBJ1-3; unclear D gene. The sequence came from a human donor in good health (CMV status not recorded). Some clones in this sample may be carry-over from other donors' samples. The CDR3 protein is CASSSLDIPSGNTIYF. In DNA, the CDR3 is TGTGCCAGCAGTTCCCTCGACATCCCCTCTGGAAACACCATATATTTT.